The 31 T cell receptor beta chains below were found in one sample sequenced in a study of memory CD4+ T cells and cytomegalovirus serostatus. The sort gate was single viable CD3+CD4+CD8-CD45RO+ cells for memory CD4+ T cells. Only in-frame clones appear in the TCRdb table, and some are missing; sequencing was by immunoSEQ multiplex PCR. The sample records 50,000 to 75,000 clones, more than 75% being singletons. Input material: memory CD4+ T cells from blood. These TCRs come from an adult in good health and CMV-seronegative.

V and J are TRBV6-1 and TRBJ1-4, with TRBD1 identical over 8 bases. V dropped 4 bases and J dropped 0; count of bases not matched to a gene: 7. The CDR3 loop spans 17 amino acids. The germline gives CDR1 MNHNS, CDR2 SASEGT. CDR3 protein: CASSGTGSGATNEKLFF. DNA of the CDR3: TGTGCCAGCAGTGGGACAGGGTCAGGAGCAACTAATGAAAAACTGTTTTTT.

This clone was recorded once. CDR3 region: CASSPQNEQFF. The CDR3 bases are TGTGCCAGCAGCCCCCAGAATGAGCAGTTCTTC. V usage is TRBV7-9 and J usage is TRBJ2-1; D is unclear. Germline V lookup: CDR1 SEHNR, CDR2 FQNEAQ (reference sequence). The CDR3 covers 11 residues. Deletions cut 5 bases from V and 7 bases from J, with 6 bases between.

The chain couples TRBV19 to TRBJ2-4; D is undetermined. The CDR3 extends over 15 amino acids. Trimming pared 3 bases from V and 3 bases from J, leaving 12 bases between. CDR1 LNHDA and CDR2 SQIVND come from the germline V gene (reference sequence). The CDR3 is CASSIILVDKNIQYF. The CDR3 DNA reads as TGTGCCAGTAGTATTATATTGGTAGACAAAAACATTCAGTACTTC.

The V call is TRBV7-2, the J call TRBJ1-4; no firm D call. CDR1 SGHTA and CDR2 FQGNSA come from the germline V gene. This CDR3 contains 17 residues. V lost 3 bases, J lost 7 bases, and 21 bases lay in between. The CDR3 reads CASSFQGSGLVGEKLFF. The CDR3 DNA reads TGTGCCAGCAGCTTCCAAGGGTCCGGACTGGTTGGTGAAAAACTGTTTTTT.

The DNA of the CDR3 is TGTGCCAGCAGTCACCAAAACACTGAAGCTTTCTTT. Translating it yields CASSHQNTEAFF. The rearrangement links TRBV6-6 to TRBJ1-1; D unresolved. CDR1 and CDR2 (germline): MNHNY, SVGAGI (reference sequence). Trimming shortened V by 5 bases and J by 2 bases, and 6 bases separated the two germline ends. The CDR3 consists of 12 residues.

This chain connects TRBV28 to TRBJ2-1, with TRBD1 identical over 8 bases. Trimming took 10 bases from V and 3 from J; bases not matched to a gene: 8. CDR3 length equals 14 residues. The germline CDR1 and CDR2 sequences are MDHEN and SYDVKM. The CDR3 DNA is TGTGCCACCACCGGGGACAGGATCTACAATGAGCAGTTCTTC. It specifies CATTGDRIYNEQFF.

This clone was observed once. This rearrangement joins TRBV5-5 to TRBJ2-1, with 10 bases aligning to TRBD2. CDR3 length equals 16 residues. V lost 0 bases, J lost 4 bases, and 4 bases stayed unmatched. The germline V gene encodes CDR1 SGHKS and CDR2 YYEKEE (reference sequence). CDR3 residues: CASSLGTSGLYNEQFF. The CDR3 coding sequence is TGTGCCAGCAGCTTGGGGACTAGCGGCTTATACAATGAGCAGTTCTTC.

This clone was picked up a small number of times. V usage is TRBV25-1 and J usage is TRBJ2-3; maybe TRBD2 (5 bases). This CDR3 spans 16 amino acids. The V gene's germline CDR1 is MGHDK and CDR2 SYGVNS. Deletions cut 1 base from V and 1 base from J, with 12 bases between. CDR3 sequence (DNA): TGTGCCAGCAGTGAATTAGAGGGCCAGGGCACAGATACGCAGTATTTT. It translates to CASSELEGQGTDTQYF.

This clone was observed once. The genes are TRBV7-8 and TRBJ2-2; D may match TRBD1 or TRBD2 (5 bases each). CDR3 size: 16 residues. CDR1 SGHVS and CDR2 FQNEAQ come from the germline V gene. V was shortened by 5 bases and J by 4 bases, with 17 bases between the two germline ends. The CDR3 loop reads CASSPPAGRSTGELFF. In DNA, the CDR3 is TGTGCCAGCAGCCCACCGGCAGGGAGAAGCACCGGGGAGCTGTTTTTT.

This chain joins TRBV5-4 and TRBJ2-1, with a weak D call TRBD1 (5 bases). Per germline, CDR1 SGHNT and CDR2 YYREEE (reference sequence). V was pared by 0 bases and J by 2 bases, with 15 bases between. The CDR3 length is 17 residues. In nucleotides, the CDR3 is TGTGCCAGCAGCTTGGGGCTGGGGCTACCTCCCTACAATGAGCAGTTCTTC. Translated: CASSLGLGLPPYNEQFF.

The chain is built from TRBV30 and TRBJ1-4; tentative D call: TRBD1 (5 bases). This CDR3 contains 15 residues. Germline V CDR1 and CDR2: GTSNPN, SVGIG (reference sequence). V was shortened by 0 bases and J by 2 bases, with 10 bases between the two germline ends. In DNA form, the CDR3 reads TGTGCCTGGAGTGTGACGAGGGGTACTAATGAAAAACTGTTTTTT. Protein product: CAWSVTRGTNEKLFF.

The gene calls are TRBV30 and TRBJ2-4; TRBD1 or TRBD2 may be the D gene (5 bases each). Germline-derived CDR1 and CDR2 are GTSNPN and SVGIG (reference sequence). Trimming took 2 bases from V and 2 from J, leaving 19 bases between them. The CDR3 consists of 17 residues. CDR3 DNA: TGTGCCTGGAGTTCAAGGGACGGCCGAGGGACCAAAAACATTCAGTACTTC. As protein: CAWSSRDGRGTKNIQYF.

This clone turned up a few times. This sequence joins TRBV5-1 and TRBJ2-3; 14 bases are a match to TRBD2. The CDR3 totals 17 residues. The J segment lost 4 bases and the V segment lost 0 bases, leaving 4 bases of the junction unmatched. CDR1 is SGHRS and CDR2 is YFSETQ in the germline V gene. The chain's CDR3 is CASSLEGTSGSSDTQYF. The CDR3 nucleotides are TGCGCCAGCAGCTTGGAGGGGACTAGCGGGAGTTCAGATACGCAGTATTTT.

The chain links TRBV27 to TRBJ2-7; D possibly corresponds to TRBD2 (5 bases). This CDR3 has 14 residues. Germline lookup yields CDR1 MNHEY and CDR2 SMNVEV (reference sequence). V gave up 3 bases and J gave up 7 bases, with 16 bases separating them. The CDR3 loop is CASSLSARGEEQYF. As DNA, the CDR3 is TGTGCCAGCAGTTTGTCCGCTCGGGGTGAGGAGCAGTACTTC.

Only one count was recorded for this clone. The CDR3 region has the DNA TGTGCCAGCAGCCCCTGGGACGAGGGCCAAGAGACCCAGTACTTC. Its translation is CASSPWDEGQETQYF. The chain joins TRBV21-1 to TRBJ2-5. TRBV21-1 is recorded as a pseudogene. The CDR3 sequence is 15 residues long.

The chain has TRBV6-5 and TRBJ2-6; weak D call: TRBD1 (6 bases). V was clipped by 7 bases and J by 2 bases, with 12 bases between them. CDR1 is MNHEY, CDR2 SVGAGI, per germline. The CDR3 runs to 15 residues. CDR3 in amino acids: CASTPQGTGANVLTF. In DNA, the CDR3 is TGTGCCAGCACCCCCCAGGGGACTGGGGCCAACGTCCTGACTTTC.

This chain connects TRBV5-1 to TRBJ2-1, with TRBD1 identical over 9 bases. The CDR3 runs to 15 residues. Germline values: CDR1 SGHRS, CDR2 YFSETQ. V lost 4 bases to trimming and J lost 7 bases; unmatched junction nucleotides: 9. CDR3 nucleotide sequence: TGCGCCAGCAGCGGAGGGACAGGGCGTCGAAATGAGCAGTTCTTC. Its protein product is CASSGGTGRRNEQFF.

The rearrangement links TRBV7-2 to TRBJ2-1; D is uncertain. Looked up from germline, CDR1 is SGHTA and CDR2 is FQGNSA. The CDR3 runs 11 residues. Trimming took 5 bases from V and 13 from J, leaving 12 bases between them. The chain's CDR3 is CASSPSLEQFF. The CDR3 coding sequence is TGTGCCAGCAGCCCGTCTCTTGAACAGTTCTTC.

J is TRBJ1-4 and V is TRBV5-1, with TRBD1 matching over 7 bases. The CDR3 has 14 amino acids. Trimming took 4 bases from V and 7 from J; bases not matched to a gene: 7. CDR1 and CDR2 from the germline V gene are SGHRS and YFSETQ. The CDR3 here is CASSHRQGGEKLFF. In DNA, the CDR3 is TGCGCCAGCAGCCACCGTCAGGGGGGTGAAAAACTGTTTTTT.

CDR3 nucleotide sequence: TGTGCCAGCAGTGTAATAATAGGGGCTGAAGCTTTCTTT. Translating gives CASSVIIGAEAFF. J is TRBJ1-1 and V is TRBV2; tentative D call: TRBD1 (5 bases). CDR3 size: 13 residues. Germline V gene data show CDR1 as SNHLY and CDR2 as FYNNEI. V was shortened by 4 bases and J by 6 bases, with 12 bases between the two germline ends.

The J gene is TRBJ1-3, the V gene TRBV5-5, with a weak D call TRBD1 (5 bases). The CDR3 covers 16 residues. V lost 4 bases and J lost 2, with 16 bases in between. In germline, CDR1 is SGHKS, CDR2 YYEKEE (reference sequence). CDR3 sequence reads: CASSGQRQGAGNTIYF. CDR3 DNA sequence: TGTGCCAGCAGCGGCCAGCGGCAGGGAGCTGGAAACACCATATATTTT.

This clone was seen only once. CDR3 nucleotide sequence: TGTGCCAGCAGTTTCGGGCTAGCGGGAGGGAGGGAGCAGTACTTC. Translated, it gives CASSFGLAGGREQYF. This chain uses TRBV28 with TRBJ2-7, with TRBD2 matching over 12 bases. Germline loops: CDR1 MDHEN, CDR2 SYDVKM. This CDR3 spans 15 amino acids. The junction had 7 bases not matched to a gene; V was cut back by 3 bases and J by 7 bases.

The chain employs TRBV28 and TRBJ1-4, with D possibly being TRBD1 (5 bases). The V gene's germline CDR1 is MDHEN and CDR2 SYDVKM. CDR3 size: 15 residues. Trimming took 2 bases from V and 3 from J, leaving 10 bases between them. CDR3 sequence (DNA): TGTGCCAGCAGTTTAGGGCAGGGAGCTAATGAAAAACTGTTTTTT. Translating gives CASSLGQGANEKLFF.

V is TRBV27 and J is TRBJ2-1; tentative D call: TRBD1 (7 bases). The V gene lost 3 bases and the J gene lost 4 bases, with 16 bases spanning the gap. This CDR3 is built from 16 residues. Germline V CDR1 and CDR2: MNHEY, SMNVEV (reference sequence). CDR3: CASSLRARDRYNEQFF. The CDR3 DNA is TGTGCCAGCAGTTTGCGGGCGCGGGACAGATACAATGAGCAGTTCTTC.

The V gene is TRBV5-4, the J gene TRBJ2-7; D remains unclear. The ends were cut back, 0 bases at V and 2 bases at J, with 12 bases in the middle. The germline CDR1 and CDR2 sequences are SGHNT and YYREEE (reference sequence). The CDR3 spans 15 residues. This CDR3 is CASSLGPREAYEQYF. The CDR3 DNA is TGTGCCAGCAGCTTGGGCCCTAGGGAAGCCTACGAGCAGTACTTC.

Regarding this clone: Compared with germline, one end of the junction differs, possibly owing to a read error. The chain uses TRBV7-9 and TRBJ2-3; TRBD2 matches at 12 bases. CDR1 and CDR2 (germline): SEHNR, FQNEAQ (reference sequence). The CDR3 is 15 amino acids. The CDR3 region is CASSLAGGRTDTQYF. CDR3 coding DNA: TGTGCCAGCAGCCTAGCGGGGGGGCGTACAGATACGCAGTATTTT.

V is TRBV10-3 and J is TRBJ2-2; D is perhaps TRBD2 (6 bases). Trimming shortened V by 6 bases and J by 4 bases, and 12 bases separated the two germline ends. Germline CDR1 ENHRY, CDR2 SYGVKD. The CDR3 has 14 residues. This chain's CDR3 is CAIRDSEGTGELFF. CDR3 bases: TGTGCCATCAGGGACTCGGAGGGCACCGGGGAGCTGTTTTTT.

The gene calls are TRBV5-1 and TRBJ1-2; no firm D call. Looked up from germline, CDR1 is SGHRS and CDR2 is YFSETQ. The V gene lost 2 bases and the J gene lost 1 base, with 9 bases spanning the gap. The CDR3 runs to 14 residues. The CDR3 here is CASSLYSLNYGYTF. The CDR3 DNA follows: TGCGCCAGCAGCTTATACTCCCTTAACTATGGCTACACCTTC.

The CDR3 nucleotides are TGTGCCAGCAGCCAAGTGGCTAGGGAGCAGTACTTC. This gives the protein CASSQVAREQYF. The chain links TRBV14 to TRBJ2-7, with D unclear. CDR1 and CDR2 (germline): SGHDN, FVKESK. V lost 1 base, J lost 7 bases, and 8 bases lay in between. The CDR3 has 12 amino acids.

This rearrangement joins TRBV6-1 to TRBJ2-7; D is possibly TRBD1 or TRBD2 (6 bases each). With 0 bases removed from V and 6 bases from J, the gap between germline ends came to 15 bases. Per the germline V gene, CDR1 is MNHNS and CDR2 is SASEGT. CDR3 size: 15 residues. The CDR3 DNA sequence: TGTGCCAGCAGTGAAGCGCCGGGGGCGGCGGGCGAGCAGTACTTC. This gives the protein CASSEAPGAAGEQYF.

The chain is built from TRBV19 and TRBJ1-4, with 9 bases identical to TRBD1. The V segment lost 4 bases and the J segment 8 bases; nucleotides outside the gene matches: 11. Germline V gene data show CDR1 as LNHDA and CDR2 as SQIVND (reference sequence). The CDR3 covers 16 residues. The CDR3 reads CASSRGQGRLEEKLFF. The CDR3 DNA sequence: TGTGCCAGTAGTAGGGGACAGGGAAGGTTAGAAGAAAAACTGTTTTTT.